This TCR beta chain was sequenced during a study of blood T cell repertoires in COVID-19. Study at large: The United States, Italy and Spain provided the acute and convalescent COVID-19 samples. Sources were T cells, B-cell-depleted T cells, or PBMCs; the material itself was cDNA or gDNA.

CDR3 size: 14 residues. CDR1 is MDHEN, CDR2 SYDVKM, per germline. Between the trimmed V and J ends, which lost 0 bases and 2 bases, there was a span of 5 bases. With regard to this clone: The sample contains more than one DNA sequence encoding this CDR3.

Data came from immunoSEQ multiplex PCR; TCRdb stores just in-frame clones and leaves some out. Of 200,000 or so clones in the sample, more than 85% were seen once. The chain combines TRBV28 with TRBJ1-5; a possible D gene is TRBD1 (5 bases). Specimen: peripheral blood. This receptor was taken from a man aged 40-55 years with active or convalescent COVID-19. CDR3 DNA: TGTGCCAGCAGTTTATGGGGGCGCAATCAGCCCCAGCATTTT. It is translated as CASSLWGRNQPQHF.